This T cell receptor (beta chain) was sequenced during a study of CD8 T cells in ankylosing spondylitis. To note about this clonotype: One base away lies a much larger clone, so this may be a sequencing read error.

TCRdb reprocessed the 5' RACE reads with MiXCR, giving one entry per CDR3 protein. The sample lists a few hundred thousand distinct CDR3 sequences, 24% occurring once. The CDR3 runs to 14 residues. Germline CDR1 ENHRY, CDR2 SYGVKD. What was sequenced was blood, either unsorted or a sorted T cell fraction (not recorded which). The V and J genes are TRBV10-3 and TRBJ2-5; D ambiguous. This sequence originates from a male donor with ankylosing spondylitis or in good health (not recorded which). Here the CDR3 DNA reads TGTCCCACTGCTAACTACGGGTCCCAAGAGACCCAGTACTTC. Its protein is CPTANYGSQETQYF.